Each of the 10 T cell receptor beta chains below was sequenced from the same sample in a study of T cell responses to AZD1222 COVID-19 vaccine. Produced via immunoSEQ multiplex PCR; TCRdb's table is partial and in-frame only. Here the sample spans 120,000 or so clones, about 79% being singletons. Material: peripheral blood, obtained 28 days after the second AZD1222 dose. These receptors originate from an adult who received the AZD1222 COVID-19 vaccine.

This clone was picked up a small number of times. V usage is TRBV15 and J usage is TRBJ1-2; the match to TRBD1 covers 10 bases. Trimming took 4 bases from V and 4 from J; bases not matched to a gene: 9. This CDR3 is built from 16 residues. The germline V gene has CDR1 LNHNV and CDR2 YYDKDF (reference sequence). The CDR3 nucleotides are TGTGCCACCAGCACCTTTGGAGGGACAGGGGCCTATGGCTACACCTTC. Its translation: CATSTFGGTGAYGYTF. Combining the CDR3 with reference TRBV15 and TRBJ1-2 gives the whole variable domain DAMVIQNPRYQVTQFGKPVTLSCSQTLNHNVMYWYQQKSSQAPKLLFHYYDKDFNNEADTPDNFQSRRPNTSFCFLDIRSPGLGDTAMYLCATSTFGGTGAYGYTFGSGTRLTVV.

CDR3 DNA sequence: TGTGCCTGGAGTGCAGGGAATGGCTACACCTTC. This translates into CAWSAGNGYTF. The chain combines TRBV30 with TRBJ1-2, with a weak D call TRBD1 (5 bases). V lost 1 base, J lost 6 bases, and 6 bases lay in between. This CDR3 has 11 amino acids. CDR1 GTSNPN and CDR2 SVGIG come from the germline V gene (reference sequence).

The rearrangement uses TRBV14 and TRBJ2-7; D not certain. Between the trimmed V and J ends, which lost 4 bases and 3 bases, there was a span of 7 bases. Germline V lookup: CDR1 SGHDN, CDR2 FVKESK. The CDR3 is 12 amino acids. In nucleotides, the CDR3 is TGTGCCAGCAGCCGTTCAATCTACGAGCAGTACTTC. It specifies CASSRSIYEQYF.

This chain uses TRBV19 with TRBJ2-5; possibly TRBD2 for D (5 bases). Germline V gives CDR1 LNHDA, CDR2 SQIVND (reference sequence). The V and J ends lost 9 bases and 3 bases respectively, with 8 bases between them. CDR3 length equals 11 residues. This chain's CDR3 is CASRGKETQYF. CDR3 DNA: TGTGCCAGCCGAGGGAAAGAGACCCAGTACTTC.

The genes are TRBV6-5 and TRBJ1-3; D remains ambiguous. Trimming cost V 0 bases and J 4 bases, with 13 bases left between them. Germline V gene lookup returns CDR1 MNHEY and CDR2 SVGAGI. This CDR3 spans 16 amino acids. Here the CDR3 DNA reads TGTGCCAGCAGTTACTCGAATGGGCCCCTCGGAAACACCATATATTTT. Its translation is CASSYSNGPLGNTIYF.

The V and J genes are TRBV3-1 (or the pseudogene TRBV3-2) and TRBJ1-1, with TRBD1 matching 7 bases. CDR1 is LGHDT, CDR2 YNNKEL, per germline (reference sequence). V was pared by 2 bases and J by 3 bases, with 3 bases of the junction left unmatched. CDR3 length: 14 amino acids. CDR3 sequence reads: CASSQTGADTEAFF. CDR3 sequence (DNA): TGTGCCAGCAGCCAAACAGGGGCGGACACTGAAGCTTTCTTT.

CDR3 amino acids: CASSPNLRVQNTGELFF. The CDR3 region has the DNA TGTGCCAGCTCACCCAATTTGAGAGTACAGAACACCGGGGAGCTGTTTTTT. V and J are TRBV18 and TRBJ2-2, with D hard to call. This CDR3 has 17 residues. The germline CDR1 and CDR2 sequences are KGHSH and LQKENI. Trimming cost V 3 bases and J 1 base, with 15 bases left between them.

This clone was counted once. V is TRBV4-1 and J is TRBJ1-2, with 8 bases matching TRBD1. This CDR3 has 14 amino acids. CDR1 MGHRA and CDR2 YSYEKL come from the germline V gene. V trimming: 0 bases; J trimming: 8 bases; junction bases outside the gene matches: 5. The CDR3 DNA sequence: TGCGCCAGCAGCCAAGAAGGGGACAGGCGCGGCTACACCTTC. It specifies CASSQEGDRRGYTF.

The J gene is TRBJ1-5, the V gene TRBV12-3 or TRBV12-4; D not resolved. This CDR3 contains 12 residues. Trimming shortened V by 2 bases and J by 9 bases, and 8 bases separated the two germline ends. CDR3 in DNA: TGTGCCAGCAGTTTAAGGGTTCGGCCCCAGCATTTT. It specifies CASSLRVRPQHF.

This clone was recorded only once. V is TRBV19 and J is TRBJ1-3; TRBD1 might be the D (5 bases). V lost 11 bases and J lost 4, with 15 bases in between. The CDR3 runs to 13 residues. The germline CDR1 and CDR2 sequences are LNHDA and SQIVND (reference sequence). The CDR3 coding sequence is TGTGCCGCACGCCCGGACAAAGGAAACACCATATATTTT. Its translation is CAARPDKGNTIYF.